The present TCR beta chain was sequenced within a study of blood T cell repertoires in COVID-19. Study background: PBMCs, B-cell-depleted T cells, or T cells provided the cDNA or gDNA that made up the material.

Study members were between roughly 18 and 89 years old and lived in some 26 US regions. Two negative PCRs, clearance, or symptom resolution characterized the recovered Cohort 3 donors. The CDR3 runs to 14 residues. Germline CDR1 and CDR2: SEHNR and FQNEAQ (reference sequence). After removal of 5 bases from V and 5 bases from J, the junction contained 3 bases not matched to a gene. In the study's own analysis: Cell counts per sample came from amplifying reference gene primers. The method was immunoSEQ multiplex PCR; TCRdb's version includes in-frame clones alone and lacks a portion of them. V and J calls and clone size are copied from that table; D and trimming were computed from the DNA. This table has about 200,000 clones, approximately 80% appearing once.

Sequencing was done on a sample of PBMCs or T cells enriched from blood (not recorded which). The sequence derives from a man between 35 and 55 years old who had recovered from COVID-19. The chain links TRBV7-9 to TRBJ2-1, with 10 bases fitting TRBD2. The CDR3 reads CASSQTSGNNEQFF. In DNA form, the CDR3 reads TGTGCCAGCAGCCAAACTAGCGGGAACAATGAGCAGTTCTTC.